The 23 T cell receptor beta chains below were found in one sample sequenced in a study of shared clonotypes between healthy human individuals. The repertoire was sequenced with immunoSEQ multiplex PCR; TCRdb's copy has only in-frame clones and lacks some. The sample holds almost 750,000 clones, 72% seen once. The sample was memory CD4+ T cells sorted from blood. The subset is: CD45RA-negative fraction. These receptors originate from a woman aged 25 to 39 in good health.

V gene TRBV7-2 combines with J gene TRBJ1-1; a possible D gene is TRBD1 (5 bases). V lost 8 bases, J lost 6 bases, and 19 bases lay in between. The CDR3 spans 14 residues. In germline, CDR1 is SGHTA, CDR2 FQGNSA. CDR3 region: CASFRQPSRAEAFF. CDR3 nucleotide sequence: TGTGCCAGCTTCCGACAGCCTTCACGCGCTGAAGCTTTCTTT.

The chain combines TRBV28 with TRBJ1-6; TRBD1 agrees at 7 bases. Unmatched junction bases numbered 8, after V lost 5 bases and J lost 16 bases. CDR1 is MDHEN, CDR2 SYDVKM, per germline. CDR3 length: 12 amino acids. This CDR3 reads CASSAQGDPLHF. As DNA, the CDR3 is TGTGCCAGCAGTGCCCAGGGGGATCCGCTCCACTTT.

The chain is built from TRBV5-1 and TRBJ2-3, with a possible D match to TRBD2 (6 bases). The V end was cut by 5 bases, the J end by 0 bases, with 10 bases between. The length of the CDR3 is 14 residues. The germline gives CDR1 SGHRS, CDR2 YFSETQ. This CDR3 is CASRNGGSTDTQYF. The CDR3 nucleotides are TGCGCCAGCAGGAACGGGGGAAGCACAGATACGCAGTATTTT.

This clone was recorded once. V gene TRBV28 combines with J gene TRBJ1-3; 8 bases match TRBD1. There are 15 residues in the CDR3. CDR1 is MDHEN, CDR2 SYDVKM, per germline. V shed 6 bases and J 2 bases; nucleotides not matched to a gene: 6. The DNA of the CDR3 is TGTGCCAGCAGCCCTGCGACAGGGGCTGGAAACACCATATATTTT. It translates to CASSPATGAGNTIYF.

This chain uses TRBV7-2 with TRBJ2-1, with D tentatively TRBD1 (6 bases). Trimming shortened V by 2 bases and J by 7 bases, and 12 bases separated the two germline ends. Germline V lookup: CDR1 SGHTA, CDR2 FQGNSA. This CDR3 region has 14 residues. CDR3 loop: CASSLTPGVNEQFF. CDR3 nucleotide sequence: TGTGCCAGCAGCTTAACTCCAGGGGTGAATGAGCAGTTCTTC. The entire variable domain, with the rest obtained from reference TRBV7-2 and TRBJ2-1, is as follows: GAGVSQSPSNKVTEKGKDVELRCDPISGHTALYWYRQSLGQGLEFLIYFQGNSAPDKSGLPSDRFSAERTGGSVSTLTIQRTQQEDSAVYLCASSLTPGVNEQFFGPGTRLTVL.

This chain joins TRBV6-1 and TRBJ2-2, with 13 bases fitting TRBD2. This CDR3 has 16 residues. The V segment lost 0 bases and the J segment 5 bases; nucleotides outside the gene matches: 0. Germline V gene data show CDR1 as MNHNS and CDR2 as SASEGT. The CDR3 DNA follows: TGTGCCAGCAGTGAAGCGGGACTAGCGGGAACCGGGGAGCTGTTTTTT. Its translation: CASSEAGLAGTGELFF.

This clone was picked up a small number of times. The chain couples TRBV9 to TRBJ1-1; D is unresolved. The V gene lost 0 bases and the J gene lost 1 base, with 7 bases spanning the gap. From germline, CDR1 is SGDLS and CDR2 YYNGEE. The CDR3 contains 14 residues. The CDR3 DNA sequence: TGTGCCAGCAGCGTAGCGTGGGGGAACACTGAAGCTTTCTTT. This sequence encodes CASSVAWGNTEAFF.

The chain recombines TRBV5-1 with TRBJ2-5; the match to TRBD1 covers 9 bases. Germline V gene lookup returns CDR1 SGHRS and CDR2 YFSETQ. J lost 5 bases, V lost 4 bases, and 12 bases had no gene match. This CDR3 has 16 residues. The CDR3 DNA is TGCGCCAGCAGCACTAACAGGGGGCGCGGTACGGAGACCCAGTACTTC. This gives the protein CASSTNRGRGTETQYF.

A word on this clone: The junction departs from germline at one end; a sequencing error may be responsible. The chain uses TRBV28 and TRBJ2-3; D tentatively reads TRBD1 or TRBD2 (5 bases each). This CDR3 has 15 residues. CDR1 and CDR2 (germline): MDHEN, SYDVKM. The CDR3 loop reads CASNILGVGTGTQYF. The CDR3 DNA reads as TGTGCCAGCAACATACTAGGAGTTGGCACAGGTACGCAGTATTTT.

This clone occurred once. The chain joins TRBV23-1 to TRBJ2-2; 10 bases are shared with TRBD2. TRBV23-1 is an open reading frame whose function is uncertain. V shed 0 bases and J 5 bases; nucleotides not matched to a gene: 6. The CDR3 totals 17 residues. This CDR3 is CASSQSILAGETGELFF. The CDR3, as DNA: TGCGCCAGCAGTCAATCGATCCTAGCGGGAGAGACCGGGGAGCTGTTTTTT.

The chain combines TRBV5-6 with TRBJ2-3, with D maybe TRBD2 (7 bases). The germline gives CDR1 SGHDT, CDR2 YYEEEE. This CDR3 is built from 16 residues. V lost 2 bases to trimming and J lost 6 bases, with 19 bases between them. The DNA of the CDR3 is TGTGCCAGCAGCTTCCCAGGGGAGGGTGCGGCCGATACGCAGTATTTT. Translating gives CASSFPGEGAADTQYF.

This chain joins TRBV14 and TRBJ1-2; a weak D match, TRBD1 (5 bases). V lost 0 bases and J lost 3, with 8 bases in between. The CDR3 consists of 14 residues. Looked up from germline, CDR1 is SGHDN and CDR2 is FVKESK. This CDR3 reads CASSQEGDYYGYTF. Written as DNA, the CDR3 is TGTGCCAGCAGCCAAGAGGGGGACTACTATGGCTACACCTTC.

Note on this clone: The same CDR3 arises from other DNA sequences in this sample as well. CDR3 nucleotides: TGTGCCAGCAGTCGGGACGGCTCCTACGAGCAGTACTTC. This gives the protein CASSRDGSYEQYF. This chain joins TRBV6-5 and TRBJ2-7; D may be TRBD1 or TRBD2 (5 bases each). V gave up 5 bases and J gave up 0 bases, with 8 bases separating them. CDR1 and CDR2 (germline): MNHEY, SVGAGI. The CDR3 is 13 residues long.

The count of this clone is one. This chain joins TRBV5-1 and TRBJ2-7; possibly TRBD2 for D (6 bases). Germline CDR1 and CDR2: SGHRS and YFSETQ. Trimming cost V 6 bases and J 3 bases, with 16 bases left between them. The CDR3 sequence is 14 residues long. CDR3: CASKEGGLDYEQYF. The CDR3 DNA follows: TGCGCCAGCAAGGAGGGCGGGTTGGACTACGAGCAGTACTTC.

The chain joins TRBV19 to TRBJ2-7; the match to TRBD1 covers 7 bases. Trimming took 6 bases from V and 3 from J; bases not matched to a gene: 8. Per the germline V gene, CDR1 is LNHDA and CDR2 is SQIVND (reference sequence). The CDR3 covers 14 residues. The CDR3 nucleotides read TGTGCCAGTAGCCAAGTTACAGGGGTCTACGAGCAGTACTTC. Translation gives CASSQVTGVYEQYF.

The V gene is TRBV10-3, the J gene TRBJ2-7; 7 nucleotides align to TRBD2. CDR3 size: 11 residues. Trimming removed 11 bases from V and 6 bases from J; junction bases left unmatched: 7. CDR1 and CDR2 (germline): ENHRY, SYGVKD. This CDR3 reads CAAGRGFEQYF. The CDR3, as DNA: TGTGCCGCTGGGCGGGGGTTCGAGCAGTACTTC.

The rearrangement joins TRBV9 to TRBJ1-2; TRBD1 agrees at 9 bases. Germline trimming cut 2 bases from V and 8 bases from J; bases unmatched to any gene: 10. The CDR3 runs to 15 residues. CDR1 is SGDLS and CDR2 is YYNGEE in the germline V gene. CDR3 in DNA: TGTGCCAGCAGCGTTCAACAGGGGGCAATTGCGGGCTACACCTTC. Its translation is CASSVQQGAIAGYTF.

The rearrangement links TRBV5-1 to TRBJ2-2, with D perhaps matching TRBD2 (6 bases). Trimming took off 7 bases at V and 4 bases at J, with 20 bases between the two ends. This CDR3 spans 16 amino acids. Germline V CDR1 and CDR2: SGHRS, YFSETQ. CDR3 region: CASANGRQGVTGELFF. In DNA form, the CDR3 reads TGCGCCAGCGCTAATGGGAGGCAGGGTGTCACCGGGGAGCTGTTTTTT.

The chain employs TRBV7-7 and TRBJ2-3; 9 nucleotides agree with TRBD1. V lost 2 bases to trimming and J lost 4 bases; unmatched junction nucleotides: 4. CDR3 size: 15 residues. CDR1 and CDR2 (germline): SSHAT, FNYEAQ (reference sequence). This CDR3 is CASSLTGGASDTQYF. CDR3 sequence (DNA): TGTGCCAGCAGCTTAACAGGGGGCGCCTCAGATACGCAGTATTTT.

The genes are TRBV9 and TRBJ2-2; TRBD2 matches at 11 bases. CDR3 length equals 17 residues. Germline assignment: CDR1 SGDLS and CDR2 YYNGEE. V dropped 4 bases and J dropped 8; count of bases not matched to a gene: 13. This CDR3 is CASSKTTSGTWAGELFF. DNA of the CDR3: TGTGCCAGCAGCAAGACGACTAGCGGGACGTGGGCTGGGGAGCTGTTTTTT.

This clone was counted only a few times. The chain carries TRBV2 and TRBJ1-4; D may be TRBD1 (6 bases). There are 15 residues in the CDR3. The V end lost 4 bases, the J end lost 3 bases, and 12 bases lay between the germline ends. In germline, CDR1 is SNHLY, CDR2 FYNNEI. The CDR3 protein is CASSVNGGPNEKLFF. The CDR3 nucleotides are TGTGCCAGCAGTGTTAATGGGGGCCCTAATGAAAAACTGTTTTTT.

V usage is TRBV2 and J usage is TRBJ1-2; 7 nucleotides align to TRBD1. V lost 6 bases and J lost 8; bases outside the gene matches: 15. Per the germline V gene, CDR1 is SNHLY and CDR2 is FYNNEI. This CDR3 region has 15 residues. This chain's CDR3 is CASSATGTELYGYTF. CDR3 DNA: TGTGCCAGCAGCGCCACCGGGACAGAGCTCTACGGCTACACCTTC.

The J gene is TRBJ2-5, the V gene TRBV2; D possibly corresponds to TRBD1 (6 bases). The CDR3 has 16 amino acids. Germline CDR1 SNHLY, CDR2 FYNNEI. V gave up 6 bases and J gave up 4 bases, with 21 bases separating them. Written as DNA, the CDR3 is TGTGCCAGCAGGGCAGAGAGGGACAAACGGCGAGAGACCCAGTACTTC. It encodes CASRAERDKRRETQYF.